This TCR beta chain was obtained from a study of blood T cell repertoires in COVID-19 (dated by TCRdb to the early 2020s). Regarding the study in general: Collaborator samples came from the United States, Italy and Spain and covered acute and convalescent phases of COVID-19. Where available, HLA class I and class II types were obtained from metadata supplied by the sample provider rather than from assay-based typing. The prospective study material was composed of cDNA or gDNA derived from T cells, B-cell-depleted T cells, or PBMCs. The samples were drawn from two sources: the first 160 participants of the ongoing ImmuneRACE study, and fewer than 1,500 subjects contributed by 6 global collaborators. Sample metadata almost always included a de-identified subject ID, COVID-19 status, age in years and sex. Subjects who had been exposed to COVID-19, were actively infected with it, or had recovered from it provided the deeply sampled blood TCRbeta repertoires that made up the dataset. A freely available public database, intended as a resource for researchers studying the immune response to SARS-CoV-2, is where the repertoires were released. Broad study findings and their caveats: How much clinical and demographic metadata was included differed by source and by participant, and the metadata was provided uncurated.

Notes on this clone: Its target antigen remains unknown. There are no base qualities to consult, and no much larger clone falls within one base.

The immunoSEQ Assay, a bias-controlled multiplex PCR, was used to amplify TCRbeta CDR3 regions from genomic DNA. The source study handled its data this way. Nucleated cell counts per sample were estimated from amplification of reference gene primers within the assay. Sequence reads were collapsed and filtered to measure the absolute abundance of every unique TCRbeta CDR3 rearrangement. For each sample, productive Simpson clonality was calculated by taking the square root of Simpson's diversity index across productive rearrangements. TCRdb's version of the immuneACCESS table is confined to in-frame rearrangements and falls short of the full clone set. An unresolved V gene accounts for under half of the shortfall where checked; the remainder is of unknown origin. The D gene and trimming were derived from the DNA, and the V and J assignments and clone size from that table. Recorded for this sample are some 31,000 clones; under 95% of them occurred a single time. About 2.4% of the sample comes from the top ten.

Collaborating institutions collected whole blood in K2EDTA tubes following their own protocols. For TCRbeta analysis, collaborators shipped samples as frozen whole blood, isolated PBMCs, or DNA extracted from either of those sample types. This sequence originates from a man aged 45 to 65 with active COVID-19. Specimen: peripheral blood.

In nucleotide form, the sequence is TGTGCCAGCAGCTTAACACAGGGATCCACTGAAGCTTTCTTT. It translates to CASSLTQGSTEAFF. The chain is assembled from TRBV7-3 and TRBJ1-1; the D segment could be TRBD1, given 6 matching bases. The CDR3 covers 14 residues, taking in both the cysteine and the phenylalanine. Only the CDR3 DNA is retained, 42 bases long and in frame from the first base. At the junction V is shortened by 0 bases and J by 4 bases, with 9 bases in between. Sequences SGHTA (CDR1) and FQGTGA (CDR2) are obtained from the germline V gene.